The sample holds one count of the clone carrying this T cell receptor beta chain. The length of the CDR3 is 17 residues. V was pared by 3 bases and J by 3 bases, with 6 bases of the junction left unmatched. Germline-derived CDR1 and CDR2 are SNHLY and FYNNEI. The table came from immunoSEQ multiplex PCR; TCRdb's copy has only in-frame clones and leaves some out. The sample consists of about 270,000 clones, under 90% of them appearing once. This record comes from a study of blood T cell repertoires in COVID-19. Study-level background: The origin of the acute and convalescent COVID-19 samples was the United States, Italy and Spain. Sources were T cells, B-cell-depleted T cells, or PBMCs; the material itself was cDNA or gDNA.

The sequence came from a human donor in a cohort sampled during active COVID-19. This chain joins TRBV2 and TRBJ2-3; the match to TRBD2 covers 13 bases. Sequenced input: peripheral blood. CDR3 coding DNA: TGTGCCAGCAGTGATACTAGCGGGGGGGGAACGACAGATACGCAGTATTTT. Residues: CASSDTSGGGTTDTQYF.